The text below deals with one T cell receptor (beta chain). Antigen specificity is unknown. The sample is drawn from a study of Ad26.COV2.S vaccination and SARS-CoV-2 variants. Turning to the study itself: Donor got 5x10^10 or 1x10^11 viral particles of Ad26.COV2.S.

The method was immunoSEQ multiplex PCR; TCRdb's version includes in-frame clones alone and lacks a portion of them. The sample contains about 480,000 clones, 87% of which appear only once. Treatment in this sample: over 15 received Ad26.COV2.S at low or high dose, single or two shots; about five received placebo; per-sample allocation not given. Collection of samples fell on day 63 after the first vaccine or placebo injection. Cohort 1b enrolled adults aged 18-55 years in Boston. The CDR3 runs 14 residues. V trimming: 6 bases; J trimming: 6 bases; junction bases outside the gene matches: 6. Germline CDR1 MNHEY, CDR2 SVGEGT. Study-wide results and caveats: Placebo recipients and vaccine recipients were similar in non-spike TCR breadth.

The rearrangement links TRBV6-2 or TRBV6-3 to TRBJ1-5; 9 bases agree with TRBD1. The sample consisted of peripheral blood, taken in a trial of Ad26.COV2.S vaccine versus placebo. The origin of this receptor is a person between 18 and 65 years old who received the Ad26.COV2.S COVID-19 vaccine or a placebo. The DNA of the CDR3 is TGTGCCAGCAGCGATAGGACAGGGGTTCAGCCCCAGCATTTT. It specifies CASSDRTGVQPQHF.